The following is a T cell receptor (beta chain) sequence with its context. The antigen is unknown. The V end lost 1 base, the J end lost 3 bases, and 7 bases lay between the germline ends. The germline gives CDR1 SEHNR, CDR2 FQNEAQ (reference sequence). The CDR3 extends over 13 amino acids. Sequenced by immunoSEQ multiplex PCR; TCRdb stores in-frame clones only, minus some. The sample records 90,000 to 100,000 clones, 89% being singletons. The sample is drawn from a study of PD-1 blockade in classical Hodgkin lymphoma. As for the study in general: Patients were treated with nivolumab at 3 mg/kg, and this was given intravenously every 2 weeks.

Every patient relapsed after autologous stem cell transplantation, and brentuximab vedotin exposure varied. Classifying best responses yielded complete response, partial response or progressive disease. Study-wide findings and caveats: Reported findings placed baseline TCR diversity lower in newly diagnosed patients (compared with healthy donors).

The sequencing used peripheral blood mononuclear cells (PBMCs), collected before the second cycle of nivolumab. This chain uses TRBV7-9 with TRBJ2-7, with D uncertain. This TCR was recovered from a human donor with classical Hodgkin lymphoma. The CDR3 DNA follows: TGTGCCAGCAGCTTAGTACACCACTACGAGCAGTACTTC. Translated, it gives CASSLVHHYEQYF.